The table lists the clone carrying this T cell receptor (beta chain) with a count of one. Its antigen is not identified. This sample is drawn from a study of vaccination and CD4 T cells after COVID-19. Across the study: Post-COVID samples were collected a median about 95 days following diagnosis, spanning 35 to 161. Study-wide points: The cohort comprised relatively few convalescent patients, and no early post-infection timepoints were analyzed.

As to time point: late sampling 161 to 241 days after vaccination in a few convalescent patients. Treatment here: approximately nine-day PBMC culture with coronavirus spike peptide pools or control peptides (ViraFEST assay). After culture for under twelve days, isolation of CD4+ T cells was performed by negative selection. Germline CDR1 MNHEY, CDR2 SVGEGT. The CDR3 contains 16 residues. V was shortened by 6 bases and J by 4 bases, with 21 bases between the two germline ends. Cultured CD4+ T-cell DNA underwent Oncomine TCR Beta short-read sequencing. From CD4+ T cells that had been cultured, genomic DNA was extracted. TCRdb re-called the PCR reads through MiXCR, storing one row per CDR3 protein. The sample holds approximately 25,000 distinct CDR3 sequences, less than 35% seen once.

This clonotype originated in a human donor who had recovered from COVID-19. The source was CD4+ T cells from blood, cultured in vitro, collected about 7 months after SARS-CoV-2 vaccination. V usage is TRBV6-2 or TRBV6-3 and J usage is TRBJ1-2, with unresolved D. Written as DNA, the CDR3 is TGTGCCAGCAGATCACCAGACTCTCAAGTGGGCTATGGCTACACCTTC. This encodes CASRSPDSQVGYGYTF.